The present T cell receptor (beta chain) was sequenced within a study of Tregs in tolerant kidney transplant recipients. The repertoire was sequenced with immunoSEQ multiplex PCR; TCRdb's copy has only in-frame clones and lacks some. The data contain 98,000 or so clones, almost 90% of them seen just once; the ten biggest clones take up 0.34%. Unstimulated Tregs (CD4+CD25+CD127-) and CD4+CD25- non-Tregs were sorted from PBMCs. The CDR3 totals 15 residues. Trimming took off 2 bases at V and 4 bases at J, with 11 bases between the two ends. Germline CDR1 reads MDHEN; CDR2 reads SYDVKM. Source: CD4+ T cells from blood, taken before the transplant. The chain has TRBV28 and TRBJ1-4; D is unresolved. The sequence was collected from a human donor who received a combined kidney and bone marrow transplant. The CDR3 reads CASSLGGLYNEKLFF. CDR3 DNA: TGTGCCAGCAGTTTAGGCGGGCTCTATAATGAAAAACTGTTTTTT.